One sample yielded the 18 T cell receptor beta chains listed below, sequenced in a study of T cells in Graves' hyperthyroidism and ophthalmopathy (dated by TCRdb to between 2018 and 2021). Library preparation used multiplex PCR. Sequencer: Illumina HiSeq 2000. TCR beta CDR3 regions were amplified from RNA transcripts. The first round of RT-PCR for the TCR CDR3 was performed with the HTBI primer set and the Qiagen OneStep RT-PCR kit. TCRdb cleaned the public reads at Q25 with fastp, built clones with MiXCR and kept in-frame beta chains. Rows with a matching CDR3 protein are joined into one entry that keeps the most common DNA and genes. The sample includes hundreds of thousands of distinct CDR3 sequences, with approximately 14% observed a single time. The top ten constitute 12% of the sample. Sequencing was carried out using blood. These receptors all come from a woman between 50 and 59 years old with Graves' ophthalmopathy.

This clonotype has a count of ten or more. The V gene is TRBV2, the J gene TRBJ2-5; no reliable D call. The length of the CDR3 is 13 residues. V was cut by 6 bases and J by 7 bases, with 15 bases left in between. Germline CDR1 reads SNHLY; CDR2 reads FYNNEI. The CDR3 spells CASSPPGERTQYF. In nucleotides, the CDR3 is TGTGCCAGCAGCCCCCCCGGCGAGAGGACCCAGTACTTC.

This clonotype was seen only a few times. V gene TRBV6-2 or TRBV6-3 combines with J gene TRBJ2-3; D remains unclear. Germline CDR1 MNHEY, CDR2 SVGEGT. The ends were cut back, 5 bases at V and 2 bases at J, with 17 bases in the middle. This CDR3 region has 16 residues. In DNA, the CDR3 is TGTGCCAGCAGTCACCGACCCCGGGCCCACACAGATACGCAGTATTTT. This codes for CASSHRPRAHTDTQYF.

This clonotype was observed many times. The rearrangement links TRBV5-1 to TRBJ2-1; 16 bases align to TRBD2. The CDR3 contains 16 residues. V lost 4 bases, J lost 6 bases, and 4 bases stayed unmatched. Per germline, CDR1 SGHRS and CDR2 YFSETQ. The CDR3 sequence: CASSMGLAGGFNEQFF. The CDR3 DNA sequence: TGCGCCAGCAGCATGGGACTAGCGGGAGGGTTCAATGAGCAGTTCTTC.

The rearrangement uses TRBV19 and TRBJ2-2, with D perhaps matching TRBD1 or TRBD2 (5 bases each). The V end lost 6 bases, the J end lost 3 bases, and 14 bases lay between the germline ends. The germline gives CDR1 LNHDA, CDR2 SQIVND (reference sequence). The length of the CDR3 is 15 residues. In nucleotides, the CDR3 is TGTGCCAGTAGAACGAGGGACCGCGACACCGGGGAGCTGTTTTTT. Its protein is CASRTRDRDTGELFF.

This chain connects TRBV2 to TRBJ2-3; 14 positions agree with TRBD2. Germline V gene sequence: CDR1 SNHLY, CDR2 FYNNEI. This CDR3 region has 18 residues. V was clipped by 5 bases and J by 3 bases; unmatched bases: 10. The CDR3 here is CASSPGLAGAGGTDTQYF. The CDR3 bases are TGTGCCAGCAGTCCGGGACTAGCGGGAGCGGGAGGTACAGATACGCAGTATTTT.

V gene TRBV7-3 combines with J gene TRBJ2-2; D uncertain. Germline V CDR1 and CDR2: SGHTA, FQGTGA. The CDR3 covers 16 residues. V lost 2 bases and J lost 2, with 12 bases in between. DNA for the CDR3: TGTGCCAGCAGCTTATATGCCGCCTCAAACACCGGGGAGCTGTTTTTT. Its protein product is CASSLYAASNTGELFF.

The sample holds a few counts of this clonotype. The CDR3 sequence is CASSIATSGRFSGELFF. The CDR3 bases are TGTGCCAGTAGTATAGCCACTAGCGGGAGATTTTCCGGGGAGCTGTTTTTT. The chain employs TRBV19 and TRBJ2-2; 11 bases are a match to TRBD2. The junction had 7 bases not matched to a gene; V was cut back by 1 base and J by 6 bases. CDR1 is LNHDA and CDR2 is SQIVND in the germline V gene (reference sequence). The CDR3 sequence is 17 residues long.

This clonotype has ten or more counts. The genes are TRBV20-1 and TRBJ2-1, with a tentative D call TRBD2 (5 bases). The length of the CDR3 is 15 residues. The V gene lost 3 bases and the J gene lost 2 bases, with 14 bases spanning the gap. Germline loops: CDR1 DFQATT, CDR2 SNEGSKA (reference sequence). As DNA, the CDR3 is TGCAGTGCTAGGGGGTTCGGGATACCCTACAATGAGCAGTTCTTC. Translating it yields CSARGFGIPYNEQFF.

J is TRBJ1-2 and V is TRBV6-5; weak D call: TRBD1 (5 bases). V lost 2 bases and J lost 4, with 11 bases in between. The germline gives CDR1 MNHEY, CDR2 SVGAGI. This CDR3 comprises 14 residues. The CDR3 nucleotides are TGTGCCAGCAGTTACGCAGGGTTAGGCTATGGCTACACCTTC. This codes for CASSYAGLGYGYTF.

The CDR3 sequence is CAGGPDRETDTQYF. The DNA of the CDR3 is TGTGCCGGGGGCCCAGACAGGGAGACAGATACGCAGTATTTT. The chain employs TRBV28 and TRBJ2-3; 7 bases match TRBD1. CDR1 is MDHEN, CDR2 SYDVKM, per germline. V shed 11 bases and J 3 bases; nucleotides not matched to a gene: 11. CDR3 size: 14 residues.

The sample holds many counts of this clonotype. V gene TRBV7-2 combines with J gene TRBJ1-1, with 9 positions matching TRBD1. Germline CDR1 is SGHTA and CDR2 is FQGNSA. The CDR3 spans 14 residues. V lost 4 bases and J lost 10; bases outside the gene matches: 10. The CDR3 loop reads CASSSSTGGGTAFF. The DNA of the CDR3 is TGTGCCAGCAGCTCCTCAACAGGGGGCGGGACAGCTTTCTTT.

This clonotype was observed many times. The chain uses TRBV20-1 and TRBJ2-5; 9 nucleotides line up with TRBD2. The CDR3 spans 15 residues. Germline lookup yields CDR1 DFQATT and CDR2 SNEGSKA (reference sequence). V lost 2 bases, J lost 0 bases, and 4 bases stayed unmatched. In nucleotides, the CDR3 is TGCAGTGCTAGAAATAGCGGGGGAGACCAAGAGACCCAGTACTTC. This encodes CSARNSGGDQETQYF.

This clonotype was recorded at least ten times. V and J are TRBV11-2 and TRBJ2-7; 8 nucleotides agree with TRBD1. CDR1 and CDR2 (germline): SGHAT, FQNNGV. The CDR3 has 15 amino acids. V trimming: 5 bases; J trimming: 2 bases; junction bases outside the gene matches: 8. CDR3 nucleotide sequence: TGTGCCAGCAGCCGACGGACAGGGCTCCCCTACGAGCAGTACTTC. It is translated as CASSRRTGLPYEQYF. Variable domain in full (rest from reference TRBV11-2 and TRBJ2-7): EAGVAQSPRYKIIEKRQSVAFWCNPISGHATLYWYQQILGQGPKLLIQFQNNGVVDDSQLPKDRFSAERLKGVDSTLKIQPAKLEDSAVYLCASSRRTGLPYEQYFGPGTRLTVT.

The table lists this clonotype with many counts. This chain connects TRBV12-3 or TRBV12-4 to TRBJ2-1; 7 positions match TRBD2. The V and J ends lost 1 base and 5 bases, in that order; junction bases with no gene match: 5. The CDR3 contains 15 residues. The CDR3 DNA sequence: TGTGCCAGCAGTTTAGTGGGAGGGCCCAACAATGAGCAGTTCTTC. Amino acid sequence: CASSLVGGPNNEQFF.

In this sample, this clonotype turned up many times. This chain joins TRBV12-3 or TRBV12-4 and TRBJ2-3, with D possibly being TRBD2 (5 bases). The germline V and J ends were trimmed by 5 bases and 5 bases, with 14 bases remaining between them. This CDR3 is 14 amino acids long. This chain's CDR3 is CASSEESGKDTQYF. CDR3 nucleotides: TGTGCCAGCAGTGAGGAGTCGGGAAAAGATACGCAGTATTTT.

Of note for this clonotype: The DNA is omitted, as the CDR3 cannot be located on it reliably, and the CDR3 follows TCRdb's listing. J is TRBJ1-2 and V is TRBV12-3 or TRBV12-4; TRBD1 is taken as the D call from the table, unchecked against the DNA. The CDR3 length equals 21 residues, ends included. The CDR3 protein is CTGSLPDLLMATPSVPVGYTF.

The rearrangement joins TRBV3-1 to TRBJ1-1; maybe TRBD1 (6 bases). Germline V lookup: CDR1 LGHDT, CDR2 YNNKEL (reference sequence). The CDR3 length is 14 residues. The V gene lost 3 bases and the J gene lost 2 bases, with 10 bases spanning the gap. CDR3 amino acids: CASSHQGFNTEAFF. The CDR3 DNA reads TGTGCCAGCAGCCATCAGGGGTTTAACACTGAAGCTTTCTTT.

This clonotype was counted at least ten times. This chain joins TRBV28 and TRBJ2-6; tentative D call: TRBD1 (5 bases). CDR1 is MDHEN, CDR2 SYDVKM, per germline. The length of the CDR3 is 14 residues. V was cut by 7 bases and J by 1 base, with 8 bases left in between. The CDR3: CASIGVSGANVLTF. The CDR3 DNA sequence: TGTGCCAGCATAGGGGTTTCTGGGGCCAACGTCCTGACTTTC.